This TCR beta chain is drawn from a study of cytotoxic CD8 clonotypes in ibrutinib-treated CLL. General study results and limits: At baseline, clonality was higher than in age-matched healthy donors and correlated with CD8+ counts. The clonality rise at ibrutinib response reflected private clonotype expansion.

The repertoire was sequenced with immunoSEQ multiplex PCR; TCRdb's copy has only in-frame clones and lacks some. The sample includes 200,000 or so clones, more than 70% of them seen just once. With respect to this clone: Its matching antigen is unknown.

Roughly 2 micrograms of genomic DNA came from cryopreserved PBMCs for TCR beta libraries. The CDR3 is made up of 14 amino acids. Germline CDR1 and CDR2: MNHEY and SVGAGI. Trimming took 8 bases from V and 10 from J; bases not matched to a gene: 11. Sample: PBMCs, taken after 12 months of ibrutinib treatment. V and J are TRBV6-5 and TRBJ2-3; TRBD2 matches 11 bases. This sequence originates from a human donor with chronic lymphocytic leukemia. The CDR3 is CASGLAGGPGAQYF. The CDR3 nucleotides read TGTGCCAGCGGATTAGCGGGGGGGCCGGGTGCGCAGTATTTT.